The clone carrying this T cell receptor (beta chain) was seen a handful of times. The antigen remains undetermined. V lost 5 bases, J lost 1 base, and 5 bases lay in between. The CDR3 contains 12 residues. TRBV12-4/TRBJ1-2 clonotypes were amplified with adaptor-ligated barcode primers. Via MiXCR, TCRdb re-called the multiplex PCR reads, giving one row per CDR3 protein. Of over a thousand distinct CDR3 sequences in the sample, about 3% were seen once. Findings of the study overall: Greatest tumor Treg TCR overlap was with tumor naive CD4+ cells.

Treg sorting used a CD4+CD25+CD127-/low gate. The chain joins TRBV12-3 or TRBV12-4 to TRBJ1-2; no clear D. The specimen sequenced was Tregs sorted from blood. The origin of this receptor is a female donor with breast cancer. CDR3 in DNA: TGTGCCAGCAGTACCTATAACTATGGCTACACCTTC. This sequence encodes CASSTYNYGYTF.